This paragraph reports one T cell receptor beta chain. cDNA synthesis was performed in eight separate reactions for each sample. TCRdb reprocessed the 5' RACE reads and keeps a single row for each CDR3 protein, giving no DNA. The sample is made up of 190,000 or so distinct CDR3 sequences, and the top ten hold 1.6% of it. This CDR3 has 13 residues. This entry belongs to a study of monozygotic twins with inflammatory bowel disease. This receptor was taken from a human donor with ulcerative colitis or Crohn's disease, or a healthy co-twin of an affected twin (not recorded which). What was sequenced was blood. The chain recombines TRBV12-3 or TRBV12-4 with TRBJ2-5; TCRdb names TRBD1, which stays unverified in the absence of DNA. CDR3 sequence: CASSPRVRETQYF.